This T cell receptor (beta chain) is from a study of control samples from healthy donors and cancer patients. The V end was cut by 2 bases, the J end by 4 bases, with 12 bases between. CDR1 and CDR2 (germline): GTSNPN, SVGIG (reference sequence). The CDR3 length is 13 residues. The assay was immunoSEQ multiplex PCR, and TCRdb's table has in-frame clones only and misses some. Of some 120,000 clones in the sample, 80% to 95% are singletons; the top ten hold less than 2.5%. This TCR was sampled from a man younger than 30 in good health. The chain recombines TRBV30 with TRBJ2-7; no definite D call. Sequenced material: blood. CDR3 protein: CAWSPDRTYEQYF. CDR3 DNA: TGTGCCTGGAGTCCCGACCGGACGTACGAGCAGTACTTC.